The clone carrying this T cell receptor beta chain was found many times. This specimen comes from a study of T cells after posttransplantation cyclophosphamide. This CDR3 contains 18 residues. Germline V lookup: CDR1 SGHNT, CDR2 YYREEE (reference sequence). V lost 4 bases, J lost 4 bases, and 9 bases stayed unmatched. Libraries were prepared by immunoSEQ multiplex PCR; TCRdb keeps only in-frame clonotypes and omits some of them. The sample gives 40,000 to 45,000 clones, none seen only once, and the top ten clones hold less than 2.5%. The chain couples TRBV5-4 to TRBJ2-1; 15 bases agree with TRBD2. The sequenced sample consisted of PBMCs. The sequence was obtained from a man in his forties in good health, CMV-negative, and a related stem cell transplant donor. The CDR3 reads CASSPGLAGGHEYNEQFF. CDR3 nucleotides: TGTGCCAGCAGCCCTGGACTAGCGGGGGGGCATGAGTACAATGAGCAGTTCTTC.